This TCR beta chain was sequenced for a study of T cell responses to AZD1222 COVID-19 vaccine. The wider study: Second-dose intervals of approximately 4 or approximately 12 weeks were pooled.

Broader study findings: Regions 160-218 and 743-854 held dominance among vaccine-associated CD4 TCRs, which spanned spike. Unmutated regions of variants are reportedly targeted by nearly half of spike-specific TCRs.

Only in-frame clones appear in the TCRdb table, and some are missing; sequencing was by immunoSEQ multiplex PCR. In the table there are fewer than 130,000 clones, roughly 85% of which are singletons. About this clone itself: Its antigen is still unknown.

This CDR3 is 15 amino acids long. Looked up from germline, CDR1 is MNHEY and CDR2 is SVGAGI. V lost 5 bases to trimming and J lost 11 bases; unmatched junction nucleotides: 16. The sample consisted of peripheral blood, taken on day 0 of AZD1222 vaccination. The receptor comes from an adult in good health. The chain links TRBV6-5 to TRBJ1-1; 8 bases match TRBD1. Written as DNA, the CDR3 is TGTGCCAGCAGTACCTCTATGACAGGGGAGGTCACGGCTTTCTTT. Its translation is CASSTSMTGEVTAFF.